This T cell receptor beta chain comes out of a study of spatial heterogeneity in lung cancer. The wider study: Follow-up PBMC specimens underwent sequencing when available; their median timing was approximately two years after resection.

This clonotype was seen ten or more times. Time point specified: blood at routine non-recurrence follow-up after resection. No cells were sorted before sequencing. The whole RNA sequenced was extracted from tumor, nontumor lung or frozen PBMC. Single TCR cDNA molecules each had their own unique molecular identifier. TCRdb re-derived calls from the 5' RACE reads in MiXCR, one entry per CDR3 protein. The sample contains about 120,000 distinct CDR3 sequences, approximately 11% of which appear only once. Germline loops: CDR1 MNHEY, CDR2 SVGAGI. This CDR3 contains 15 residues. Between the trimmed V and J ends, which lost 8 bases and 4 bases, there was a span of 21 bases.

The clonotype comes from a female donor with early-stage non-small cell lung cancer. The V and J genes are TRBV6-5 and TRBJ2-7; possible D gene TRBD2, 5 bases. The input for sequencing was PBMCs, taken at follow-up. The CDR3 DNA reads TGTGCCAGCGGGCCCCGACTATCATCAGTGTACGAGCAGTACGTC. Residues: CASGPRLSSVYEQYV.